Following are 10 T cell receptor beta chains from one sample sequenced in a study of control samples from healthy donors and cancer patients. Sequenced by immunoSEQ multiplex PCR; TCRdb stores in-frame clones only, minus some. The sample gives roughly 95,000 clones, about 89% of which show up once; over 0.85% is in the top ten. The sequenced sample consisted of blood. These receptors were obtained from a woman younger than 45 in good health.

The V call is TRBV6-6, the J call TRBJ1-1; D uncertain. This CDR3 comprises 14 residues. Trimming cost V 0 bases and J 3 bases, with 8 bases left between them. Looked up from germline, CDR1 is MNHNY and CDR2 is SVGAGI (reference sequence). CDR3: CASSYSPGDTEAFF. CDR3 DNA sequence: TGTGCCAGCAGTTACTCCCCAGGTGACACTGAAGCTTTCTTT.

This chain joins TRBV10-3 and TRBJ1-3; D not resolved. CDR3 length equals 13 residues. Trimming pared 8 bases from V and 0 bases from J, leaving 8 bases between. CDR1 is ENHRY and CDR2 is SYGVKD in the germline V gene. The CDR3 nucleotides are TGTGCCATCCGAGGTGACTCTGGAAACACCATATATTTT. Translation: CAIRGDSGNTIYF.

The gene calls are TRBV5-4 and TRBJ1-1, with D perhaps TRBD1 (5 bases). Germline CDR1 is SGHNT and CDR2 is YYREEE (reference sequence). This CDR3 spans 13 amino acids. The V and J ends lost 2 bases and 5 bases respectively, with 10 bases between them. The CDR3 here is CASSFGGRTEAFF. The DNA for the CDR3 is TGTGCCAGCAGCTTCGGGGGGAGAACTGAAGCTTTCTTT. The full variable domain, in which reference TRBV5-4 and TRBJ1-1 provide the parts outside the CDR3, is ETGVTQSPTHLIKTRGQQVTLRCSSQSGHNTVSWYQQALGQGPQFIFQYYREEENGRGNFPPRFSGLQFPNYSSELNVNALELDDSALYLCASSFGGRTEAFFGQGTRLTVV.

The count of this clone is one. J is TRBJ1-5 and V is TRBV28, with D unclear. From germline, CDR1 is MDHEN and CDR2 SYDVKM. CDR3 size: 10 residues. V shed 10 bases and J shed 11 bases, with 12 bases lying between them. The DNA for the CDR3 is TGTGCCACCCTCCAATGGGCCCAGCATTTT. This sequence encodes CATLQWAQHF.

The rearrangement uses TRBV5-1 and TRBJ2-7, with no clear D. CDR1 and CDR2 from the germline V gene are SGHRS and YFSETQ. Trimming took off 0 bases at V and 7 bases at J, with 11 bases between the two ends. The CDR3 has 13 residues. In nucleotides, the CDR3 is TGCGCCAGCAGCTTGGGGTCTACCCAGGAGCAGTACTTC. Protein sequence: CASSLGSTQEQYF.

The chain joins TRBV9 to TRBJ1-2; 7 bases align to TRBD1. Germline CDR1 is SGDLS and CDR2 is YYNGEE. Trimming took 4 bases from V and 8 from J; bases not matched to a gene: 17. There are 16 residues in the CDR3. The CDR3 nucleotides are TGTGCCAGCAGCACCCGGACAGGTACCACTTTAGGGGGCTACACCTTC. This gives the protein CASSTRTGTTLGGYTF.

This clone has only one observation. J is TRBJ1-1 and V is TRBV6-5, with D unclear. Germline loops: CDR1 MNHEY, CDR2 SVGAGI. This CDR3 comprises 12 residues. The V end lost 11 bases, the J end lost 1 base, and 11 bases lay between the germline ends. The CDR3 is CASGWENTEAFF. The CDR3 bases are TGTGCCTCGGGTTGGGAGAACACTGAAGCTTTCTTT.

V gene TRBV19 combines with J gene TRBJ1-4; a weak D match, TRBD1 (6 bases). From germline, CDR1 is LNHDA and CDR2 SQIVND (reference sequence). This CDR3 is built from 13 residues. The germline V and J ends were trimmed by 7 bases and 5 bases, with 11 bases remaining between them. The CDR3 reads CASNTGRNEKLFF. CDR3 in DNA: TGTGCCAGTAATACAGGGAGGAATGAAAAACTGTTTTTT. Filled out from reference TRBV19 and TRBJ1-4, the complete variable domain reads DGGITQSPKYLFRKEGQNVTLSCEQNLNHDAMYWYRQDPGQGLRLIYYSQIVNDFQKGDIAEGYSVSREKKESFPLTVTSAQKNPTAFYLCASNTGRNEKLFFGSGTQLSVL.

The gene calls are TRBV2 and TRBJ2-3, with 7 bases aligning to TRBD2. The CDR3 sequence is 13 residues long. Germline CDR1 reads SNHLY; CDR2 reads FYNNEI. The CDR3 DNA reads TGTGTCATCCGGACTAGTGGAGCCTCGGCGCAGTATTTT. The encoded protein is CVIRTSGASAQYF.

This clone showed up just once. The V gene is TRBV6-1, the J gene TRBJ1-2; D unresolved. The CDR3 contains 15 residues. With 3 bases removed from V and 0 bases from J, the gap between germline ends came to 11 bases. Germline CDR1 and CDR2: MNHNS and SASEGT. The CDR3 bases are TGTGCCAGCAGTGAGTTACAGTTGACTAACTATGGCTACACCTTC. Protein: CASSELQLTNYGYTF.